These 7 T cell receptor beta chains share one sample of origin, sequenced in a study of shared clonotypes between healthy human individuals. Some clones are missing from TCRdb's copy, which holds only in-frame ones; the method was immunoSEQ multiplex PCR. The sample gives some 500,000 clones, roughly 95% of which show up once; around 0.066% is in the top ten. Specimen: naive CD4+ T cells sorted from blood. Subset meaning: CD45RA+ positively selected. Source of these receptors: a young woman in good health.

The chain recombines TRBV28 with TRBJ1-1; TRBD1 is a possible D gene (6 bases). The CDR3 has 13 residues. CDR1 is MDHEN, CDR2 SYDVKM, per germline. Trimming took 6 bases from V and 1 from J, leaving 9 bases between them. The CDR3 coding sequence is TGTGCCAGCAGCATGGGACAGAACACTGAAGCTTTCTTT. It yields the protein CASSMGQNTEAFF.

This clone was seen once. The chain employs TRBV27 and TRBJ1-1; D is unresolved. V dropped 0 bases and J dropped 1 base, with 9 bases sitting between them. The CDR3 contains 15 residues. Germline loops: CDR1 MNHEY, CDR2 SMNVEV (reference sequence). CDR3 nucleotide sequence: TGTGCCAGCAGTTTATCGCCTGCAGAGAACACTGAAGCTTTCTTT. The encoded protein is CASSLSPAENTEAFF.

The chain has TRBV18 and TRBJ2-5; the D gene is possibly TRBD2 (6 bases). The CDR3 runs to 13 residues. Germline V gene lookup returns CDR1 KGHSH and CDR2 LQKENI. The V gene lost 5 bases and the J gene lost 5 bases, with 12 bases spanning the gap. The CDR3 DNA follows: TGTGCCAGCTCATCCGGCGGGACGGAGACCCAGTACTTC. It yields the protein CASSSGGTETQYF.

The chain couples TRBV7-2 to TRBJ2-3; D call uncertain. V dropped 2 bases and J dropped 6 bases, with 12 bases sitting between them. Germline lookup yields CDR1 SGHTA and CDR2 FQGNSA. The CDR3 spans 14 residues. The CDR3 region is CASSLPDKTDTQYF. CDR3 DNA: TGTGCCAGCAGCTTACCGGATAAGACGGATACGCAGTATTTT.

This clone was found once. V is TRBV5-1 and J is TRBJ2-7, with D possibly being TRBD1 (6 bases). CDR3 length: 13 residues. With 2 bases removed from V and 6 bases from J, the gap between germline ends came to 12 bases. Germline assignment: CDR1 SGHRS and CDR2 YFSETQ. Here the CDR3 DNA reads TGCGCCAGCAGCTTCACAGGGCCCAGCGAGCAGTACTTC. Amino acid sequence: CASSFTGPSEQYF.

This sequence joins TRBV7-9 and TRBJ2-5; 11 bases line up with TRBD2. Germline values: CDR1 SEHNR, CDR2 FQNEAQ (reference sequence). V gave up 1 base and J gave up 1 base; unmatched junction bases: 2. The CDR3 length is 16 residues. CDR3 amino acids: CASSLGLAGTQETQYF. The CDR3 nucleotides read TGTGCCAGCAGCTTAGGACTAGCGGGGACCCAAGAGACCCAGTACTTC.

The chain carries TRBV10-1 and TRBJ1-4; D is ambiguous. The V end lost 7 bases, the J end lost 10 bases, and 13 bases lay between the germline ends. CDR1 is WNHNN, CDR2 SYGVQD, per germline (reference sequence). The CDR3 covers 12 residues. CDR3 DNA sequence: TGCGCCAGCACTGGACCCCCCGCAAAACTGTTTTTT. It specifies CASTGPPAKLFF.